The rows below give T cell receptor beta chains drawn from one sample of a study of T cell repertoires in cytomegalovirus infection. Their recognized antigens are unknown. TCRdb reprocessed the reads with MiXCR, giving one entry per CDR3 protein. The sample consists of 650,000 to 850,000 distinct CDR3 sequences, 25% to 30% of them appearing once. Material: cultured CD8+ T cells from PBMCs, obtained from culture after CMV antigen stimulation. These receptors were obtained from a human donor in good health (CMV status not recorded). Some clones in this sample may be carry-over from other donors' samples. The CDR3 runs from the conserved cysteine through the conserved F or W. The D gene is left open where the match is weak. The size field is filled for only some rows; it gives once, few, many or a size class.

CDR3 DNA: TGCGCCAGCACCCTAGGGCTGGGCCTGAATGAAAAACTGTTTTTT
CDR3 protein: CASTLGLGLNEKLFF
clone size: few
V gene: TRBV4-1
D gene: .
J gene: TRBJ1-4

CDR3 DNA: TGTGCCATCAGTGAGGAAAGAGCCTATGGCTACACCTTC
CDR3 protein: CAISEERAYGYTF
clone size: few
V gene: TRBV10-3
D gene: .
J gene: TRBJ1-2

CDR3 DNA: TGTGCCAGCAGCTTCTCACAGGGGGCGACGGACAATGAGCAGTTCTTC
CDR3 protein: CASSFSQGATDNEQFF
clone size: .
V gene: TRBV7-9
D gene: TRBD1
J gene: TRBJ2-1

CDR3 DNA: TGTGCCAGTAGGTTCGCAGTAACAGATACGCAGTATTTT
CDR3 protein: CASRFAVTDTQYF
clone size: .
V gene: TRBV19
D gene: .
J gene: TRBJ2-3

CDR3 DNA: TGTGCCAGCAGCCCGACAGGGGTAAATACGCAGTATTTT
CDR3 protein: CASSPTGVNTQYF
clone size: few
V gene: TRBV27
D gene: TRBD1
J gene: TRBJ2-3

CDR3 DNA: TGCAGTGCTAGACAAGACAGGGGGGGTAACTATGGCTACACCTTC
CDR3 protein: CSARQDRGGNYGYTF
clone size: .
V gene: TRBV20-1
D gene: TRBD1
J gene: TRBJ1-2

CDR3 DNA: TGTGCCAGCAGCTCTACGAGTTGGAACACTGAAGCTTTCTTT
CDR3 protein: CASSSTSWNTEAFF
clone size: .
V gene: TRBV7-9
D gene: .
J gene: TRBJ1-1

CDR3 DNA: TGTGCCATCAGTGACATCTGGGATGCGAATCAGCCCCAGCATTTT
CDR3 protein: CAISDIWDANQPQHF
clone size: .
V gene: TRBV10-3
D gene: .
J gene: TRBJ1-5

CDR3 DNA: TGTGCCAGCAGCCCCGGTGGGCGATGGGGCTACACCTTC
CDR3 protein: CASSPGGRWGYTF
clone size: many
V gene: TRBV7-2
D gene: .
J gene: TRBJ1-2

CDR3 DNA: TGTGCCAGCACCTCTCTCCGACTAGATGTTGAATCAGATACGCAGTATTTT
CDR3 protein: CASTSLRLDVESDTQYF
clone size: .
V gene: TRBV6-2/TRBV6-3
D gene: .
J gene: TRBJ2-3

CDR3 DNA: TGTGCCAGCAGCGCGCCAGGGCGAGGGGCTGAAGCTTTCTTT
CDR3 protein: CASSAPGRGAEAFF
clone size: few
V gene: TRBV7-9
D gene: .
J gene: TRBJ1-1

CDR3 DNA: TGTGCCAGCAGTACTAGCGGGGGGTTCCTCCCCTACGAGCAGTACTTC
CDR3 protein: CASSTSGGFLPYEQYF
clone size: many
V gene: TRBV7-2
D gene: TRBD2
J gene: TRBJ2-7

CDR3 DNA: TGTGCCAGCAGCGTTGCGAGGGTTGAGTATCAGCCCCAGCATTTT
CDR3 protein: CASSVARVEYQPQHF
clone size: .
V gene: TRBV9
D gene: .
J gene: TRBJ1-5